This T cell receptor (beta chain) stems from a study of blood T cell repertoires in COVID-19. Unmatched junction bases numbered 5, after V lost 4 bases and J lost 0 bases. Germline V lookup: CDR1 SGHRS, CDR2 YFSETQ. The CDR3 is 15 amino acids. TCRdb's table, derived via immunoSEQ multiplex PCR, lists solely in-frame clones and lacks some. The table records about 220,000 clones, less than 90% of them present only once. J is TRBJ2-3 and V is TRBV5-1; 7 bases line up with TRBD2. The source is a man aged 30-40 years with active or convalescent COVID-19. The source material was peripheral blood. The CDR3 DNA follows: TGCGCCAGCAGCCGGTGGGGGGGAAGCACAGATACGCAGTATTTT. Protein sequence: CASSRWGGSTDTQYF.